Reported below is one T cell receptor beta chain. There are 16 residues in the CDR3. Per the germline V gene, CDR1 is LNHNV and CDR2 is YYDKDF (reference sequence). Unmatched junction bases numbered 9, after V lost 5 bases and J lost 1 base. This specimen belongs to a study of T cells in Graves' hyperthyroidism and ophthalmopathy. The TCR beta CDR3 regions underwent amplification using RNA transcripts as the source. TCR CDR3 underwent first-round RT-PCR with the HTBI primer set. TCRdb re-called the multiplex PCR reads through MiXCR, storing one row per CDR3 protein. This table holds a few hundred thousand distinct CDR3 sequences, about 18% found once.

The specimen was blood. V is TRBV15 and J is TRBJ2-7; 9 nucleotides line up with TRBD1. The clonotype was recovered from a man aged 18 to 29 with Graves' ophthalmopathy. CDR3 protein: CATSPSTGTGSYEQYF. Here the CDR3 DNA reads TGTGCCACCAGCCCATCCACCGGGACAGGGTCCTACGAGCAGTACTTC.